This T cell receptor (beta chain) was profiled in a study of T cell changes during pregnancy in multiple sclerosis. Libraries were prepared by immunoSEQ multiplex PCR; TCRdb keeps only in-frame clonotypes and omits some of them. The sample lists around 20,000 clones; around four fifths were seen once. There are 15 residues in the CDR3. CDR1 is SSHAT, CDR2 FNYEAQ, per germline (reference sequence). To note about this clone: An end of the junction differs from the germline gene, which may be a read error.

This receptor was obtained from a female donor in good health, enrolled as a control in a pregnancy study. This chain links TRBV7-7 with TRBJ2-7, with 8 nucleotides matching TRBD2. This specimen consisted of CD8+ T cells from peripheral blood mononuclear cells, obtained in the first trimester of pregnancy. In DNA, the CDR3 is TGTGCTAGCAGCTTAGGGCCGGGGGGGATCTACGAGCAGTACTTC. It encodes CASSLGPGGIYEQYF. Filled out from reference TRBV7-7 and TRBJ2-7, the complete variable domain reads GAGVSQSPRYKVTKRGQDVTLRCDPISSHATLYWYQQALGQGPEFLTYFNYEAQPDKSGLPSDRFSAERPEGSISTLTIQRTEQRDSAMYRCASSLGPGGIYEQYFGPGTRLTVT.